The next 9 T cell receptor beta chains were all read from a single sample in a study of T cells in Graves' hyperthyroidism and ophthalmopathy. Amplified regions were TCR beta CDR3 sequences from RNA transcripts. During a first-round RT-PCR of the TCR CDR3, the HTBI primer set was used. A single record per CDR3 protein comes from TCRdb applying MiXCR to the multiplex PCR reads. The table includes fewer than 450,000 distinct CDR3 sequences, about a sixth detected once. The sample was blood. Receptor source: a woman younger than 45 with Graves' hyperthyroidism that later progressed to Graves' ophthalmopathy.

This clonotype was picked up many times. The genes are TRBV12-3 or TRBV12-4 and TRBJ2-7; either TRBD1 or TRBD2 may fit D (6 bases each). This CDR3 is built from 12 residues. V lost 2 bases and J lost 5, with 7 bases in between. The CDR3 loop reads CASSLRGDEQYF. The CDR3 nucleotides read TGTGCCAGCAGTTTAAGGGGGGACGAGCAGTACTTC.

Only a few counts were recorded for this clonotype. The chain is built from TRBV20-1 and TRBJ2-1; D possibly uses TRBD1 or TRBD2 (5 bases each). Germline CDR1 and CDR2: DFQATT and SNEGSKA (reference sequence). V lost 8 bases and J lost 6, with 20 bases in between. The CDR3 spans 14 residues. CDR3 coding DNA: TGCAGTCGAATCAGCGGCAGGGTGGGCAATGAGCAGTTCTTC. This gives the protein CSRISGRVGNEQFF.

This clonotype was detected a few times. This rearrangement joins TRBV5-4 to TRBJ1-6; 7 nucleotides match TRBD1. Germline assignment: CDR1 SGHNT and CDR2 YYREEE (reference sequence). The CDR3 is 15 residues long. The V gene end was trimmed by 4 bases and the J gene end by 3 bases; junction bases not matched to a gene: 4. The CDR3 DNA sequence: TGTGCCAGCAGCCTTGACAGGGTCTATAATTCACCCCTCCACTTT. Translation: CASSLDRVYNSPLHF.

This clonotype has at least ten counts. The V call is TRBV12-3 or TRBV12-4, the J call TRBJ1-1; 9 bases agree with TRBD1. The CDR3 extends over 13 amino acids. J lost 6 bases, V lost 6 bases, and 5 bases had no gene match. The CDR3 region has the DNA TGTGCCAGCAGCGCCGACAGGGGGGCTGAAGCTTTCTTT. This sequence encodes CASSADRGAEAFF.

This clonotype was counted ten times or more. V usage is TRBV11-3 and J usage is TRBJ2-3; D is unresolved. This CDR3 region has 13 residues. Trimming took 5 bases from V and 6 from J, leaving 12 bases between them. CDR1 SGHNT and CDR2 YENEEA come from the germline V gene. The CDR3 region is CASSEEVGDTQYF. Written as DNA, the CDR3 is TGTGCCAGCAGCGAAGAGGTGGGGGATACGCAGTATTTT. The entire variable domain, with the rest obtained from reference TRBV11-3 and TRBJ2-3, is as follows: EAGVVQSPRYKIIEKKQPVAFWCNPISGHNTLYWYLQNLGQGPELLIRYENEEAVDDSQLPKDRFSAERLKGVDSTLKIQPAELGDSAVYLCASSEEVGDTQYFGPGTRLTVL.

This clonotype was observed many times. The V and J genes are TRBV15 and TRBJ1-1; TRBD1 aligns across 9 bases. Germline V gene sequence: CDR1 LNHNV, CDR2 YYDKDF (reference sequence). J gave up 0 bases and V 4 bases, and 6 bases lay outside the gene matches. The CDR3 extends over 16 amino acids. The CDR3 spells CATSIDRGGMNTEAFF. For the CDR3, the DNA is TGTGCCACCAGCATAGACAGGGGGGGGATGAACACTGAAGCTTTCTTT.

The V gene is TRBV28, the J gene TRBJ1-1; 8 positions match TRBD1. The CDR3 extends over 17 amino acids. Germline-derived CDR1 and CDR2 are MDHEN and SYDVKM. Germline trimming cut 5 bases from V and 4 bases from J; bases unmatched to any gene: 15. The CDR3 DNA sequence: TGTGCCAGCAGTCCAGTTGGGACAGGTGGATATGGCACTGAAGCTTTCTTT. Protein product: CASSPVGTGGYGTEAFF.

This clonotype was seen a handful of times. At one end the junction does not follow the germline gene, possibly because of a read error. This chain connects TRBV15 to TRBJ1-1; D unclear. Germline V gene data show CDR1 as LNHNV and CDR2 as YYDKDF (reference sequence). CDR3 length equals 15 residues. The CDR3 reads CAASRGIDLNTEAFF. In DNA form, the CDR3 reads TGTGCCGCCAGCAGAGGAATCGACCTGAACACTGAAGCTTTCTTT. Filled out from reference TRBV15 and TRBJ1-1, the complete variable domain reads DAMVIQNPRYQVTQFGKPVTLSCSQTLNHNVMYWYQQKSSQAPKLLFHYYDKDFNNEADTPDNFQSRRPNTSFCFLDIRSPGLGDTAMYLCAASRGIDLNTEAFFGQGTRLTVV.

The V and J genes are TRBV12-3 or TRBV12-4 and TRBJ1-1; TRBD1 aligns across 9 bases. The CDR3 covers 14 residues. The junction had 7 bases not matched to a gene; V was cut back by 6 bases and J by 5 bases. In nucleotides, the CDR3 is TGTGCCAGCAGAATGGGACAGGGCTGGACTGAAGCTTTCTTT. As protein: CASRMGQGWTEAFF.